A selection of T cell receptor beta chains follows, all from one sample in a study of blood T cell repertoires in COVID-19. Clones were sequenced by immunoSEQ multiplex PCR, and TCRdb holds only the in-frame ones, with some missing. The sample yields around 300,000 clones, about nine tenths seen once. Sequenced input: peripheral blood. The origin of the receptors is a woman aged 40 to 55 who had recovered from COVID-19. CDR3s include the opening cysteine and the closing phenylalanine or tryptophan. A D gene is named only where the DNA matches it firmly. Size is stated for part of the rows, as once, few or many counts, or as a class when the clone is expanded.

CASSLRQADTEAFF	TGTGCCAGCTCACTAAGACAGGCCGACACTGAAGCTTTCTTT	-	TRBV18	-	TRBJ1-1
CASRLAGGYNEQFF	TGTGCCAGCCGCCTAGCGGGAGGATACAATGAGCAGTTCTTC	TRBD2	TRBV28	-	TRBJ2-1
CASSESGSYEQYF	TGTGCCAGCAGTGAATCAGGGTCCTACGAGCAGTACTTC	-	TRBV25-1	-	TRBJ2-7
CASSSTGGQAFF	TGTGCCAGCAGCTCAACAGGGGGCCAAGCTTTCTTT	TRBD1	TRBV3-1/TRBV3-2	-	TRBJ1-1
CSCRGVGNTIYF	TGTTCCTGCCGCGGTGTGGGAAACACCATATATTTT	-	TRBV30	-	TRBJ1-3
CASSGIRDSEAFF	TGCGCCAGCTCGGGAATTAGGGACTCTGAAGCTTTCTTT	-	TRBV5-1	-	TRBJ1-1
CASGPVEETQYF	TGTGCTAGCGGTCCCGTCGAGGAGACCCAGTACTTC	-	TRBV12-5	-	TRBJ2-5
CSAPGEYEQYF	TGCAGTGCTCCAGGGGAGTACGAGCAGTACTTC	-	TRBV20-1	-	TRBJ2-7
CASSLAGAVNEQFF	TGTGCCAGCAGCTTAGCGGGAGCGGTCAATGAGCAGTTCTTC	TRBD2	TRBV7-3	-	TRBJ2-1
CASSPGQGFPDTQYF	TGTGCCAGCAGCCCGGGACAGGGATTCCCAGATACGCAGTATTTT	TRBD1	TRBV5-6	-	TRBJ2-3
CASSERRTGELFF	TGTGCCAGCTCTGAGCGGAGGACCGGGGAGCTGTTTTTT	-	TRBV7-2	once	TRBJ2-2
CASSELDSVYEQYF	TGTGCCAGCAGTGAACTAGACTCCGTCTACGAGCAGTACTTC	-	TRBV6-1	-	TRBJ2-7
CASSVAGGGTGELFF	TGTGCCAGCAGCGTAGCAGGAGGAGGCACCGGGGAGCTGTTTTTT	-	TRBV9	-	TRBJ2-2
CASSQPDRETEAFF	TGCGCCAGCAGCCAGCCCGACAGGGAAACTGAAGCTTTCTTT	TRBD1	TRBV4-1	-	TRBJ1-1
CASSRETWTGGLTNEKLFF	TGTGCCAGCAGCCGAGAGACATGGACAGGGGGCTTAACTAATGAAAAACTGTTTTTT	TRBD1	TRBV28	-	TRBJ1-4